This T cell receptor beta chain was sequenced in a study of naive CD8 T cells in extremely preterm neonates. Overall study results and limits: Preterm neonate repertoires were significantly less rich by iChao1 than others. Compared with older groups, preterm CDR3s were shorter, with fewer N additions and less trimming.

Preterm samples came from extremely preterm deliveries at roughly 22-29 weeks. About this clone itself: Its target is not known.

Assay used: immunoSEQ multiplex PCR; TCRdb lists only in-frame clones, some missing. The table has 21,000 or so clones, approximately 89% seen once; the top ten hold approximately 0.84%. Trimming removed 0 bases at V and 4 bases at J, with 6 bases between. CDR3 length: 13 residues. Germline CDR1 reads LGHNA; CDR2 reads YNFKEQ. This receptor was taken from a boy who was born preterm. The J gene is TRBJ1-1, the V gene TRBV4-2; a possible D gene is TRBD1 (6 bases). The sequencing input was naive CD8+ T cells from cord blood. The CDR3 sequence: CASSQEGGTEAFF. CDR3 DNA sequence: TGTGCCAGCAGCCAAGAAGGGGGCACTGAAGCTTTCTTT.